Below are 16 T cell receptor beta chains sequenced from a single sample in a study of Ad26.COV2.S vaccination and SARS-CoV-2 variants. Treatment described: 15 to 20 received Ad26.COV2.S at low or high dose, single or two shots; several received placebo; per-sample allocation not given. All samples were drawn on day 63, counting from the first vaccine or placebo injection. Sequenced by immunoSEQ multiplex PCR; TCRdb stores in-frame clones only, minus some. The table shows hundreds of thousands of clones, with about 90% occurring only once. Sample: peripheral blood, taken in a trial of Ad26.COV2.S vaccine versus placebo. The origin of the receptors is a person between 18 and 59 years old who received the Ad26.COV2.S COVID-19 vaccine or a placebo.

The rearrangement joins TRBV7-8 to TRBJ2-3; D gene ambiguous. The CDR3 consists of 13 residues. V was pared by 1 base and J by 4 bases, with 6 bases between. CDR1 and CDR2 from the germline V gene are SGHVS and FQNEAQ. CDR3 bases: TGTGCCAGCAGCTTAGGAGAGGCAGATACGCAGTATTTT. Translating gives CASSLGEADTQYF.

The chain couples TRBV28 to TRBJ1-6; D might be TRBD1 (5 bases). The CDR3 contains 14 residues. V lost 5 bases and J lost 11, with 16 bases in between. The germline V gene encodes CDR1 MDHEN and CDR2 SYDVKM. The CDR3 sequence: CASSRWGGRPPLHF. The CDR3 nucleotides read TGTGCCAGCAGTCGTTGGGGGGGGAGGCCACCCCTCCACTTT.

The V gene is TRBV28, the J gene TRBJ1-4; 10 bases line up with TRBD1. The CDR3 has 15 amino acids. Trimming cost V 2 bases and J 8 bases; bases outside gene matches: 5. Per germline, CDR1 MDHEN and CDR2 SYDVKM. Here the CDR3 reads CASSLMGQGTEKLFF. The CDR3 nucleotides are TGTGCCAGCAGTTTAATGGGACAGGGGACGGAAAAACTGTTTTTT.

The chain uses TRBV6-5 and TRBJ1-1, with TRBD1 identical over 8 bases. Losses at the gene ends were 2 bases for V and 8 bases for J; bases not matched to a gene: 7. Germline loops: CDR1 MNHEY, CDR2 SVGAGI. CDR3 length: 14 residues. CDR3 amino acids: CASSYGAGGSEAFF. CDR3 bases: TGTGCCAGCAGTTACGGAGCAGGGGGCAGCGAAGCTTTCTTT.

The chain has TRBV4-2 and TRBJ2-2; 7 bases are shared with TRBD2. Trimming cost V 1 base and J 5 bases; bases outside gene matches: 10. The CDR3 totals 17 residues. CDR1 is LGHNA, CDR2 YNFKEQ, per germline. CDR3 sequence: CASSQGGSGYRTGELFF. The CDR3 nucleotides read TGTGCCAGCAGCCAAGGTGGTAGCGGGTATAGAACCGGGGAGCTGTTTTTT.

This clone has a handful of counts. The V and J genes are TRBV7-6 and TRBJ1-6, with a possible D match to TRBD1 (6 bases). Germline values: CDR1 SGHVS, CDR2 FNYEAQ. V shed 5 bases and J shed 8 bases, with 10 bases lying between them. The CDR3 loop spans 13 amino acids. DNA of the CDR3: TGTGCCAGCAGCACAGGGACGGATTCACCCCTCCACTTT. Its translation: CASSTGTDSPLHF.

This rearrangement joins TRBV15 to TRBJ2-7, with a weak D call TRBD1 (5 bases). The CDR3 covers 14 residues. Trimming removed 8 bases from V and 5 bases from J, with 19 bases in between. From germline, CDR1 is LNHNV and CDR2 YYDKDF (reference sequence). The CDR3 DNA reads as TGTGCCACCGCCATCGGCGACAGAAAGAACGAGCAGTACTTC. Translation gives CATAIGDRKNEQYF.

CDR3 loop: CASSQDMGDRGVYGYTF. CDR3 DNA: TGTGCCAGCAGCCAAGATATGGGGGACAGGGGTGTCTATGGCTACACCTTC. The chain has TRBV3-1 (or the pseudogene TRBV3-2) and TRBJ1-2; 10 nucleotides align to TRBD1. Germline-derived CDR1 and CDR2 are LGHDT and YNNKEL (reference sequence). V shed 0 bases and J 4 bases; nucleotides not matched to a gene: 8. The CDR3 is 17 amino acids.

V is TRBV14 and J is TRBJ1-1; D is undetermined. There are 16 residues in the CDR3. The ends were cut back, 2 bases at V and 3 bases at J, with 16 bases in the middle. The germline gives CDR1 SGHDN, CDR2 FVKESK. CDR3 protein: CASSQIRTRTHTEAFF. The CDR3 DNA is TGTGCCAGCAGCCAAATACGTACTCGAACCCACACTGAAGCTTTCTTT.

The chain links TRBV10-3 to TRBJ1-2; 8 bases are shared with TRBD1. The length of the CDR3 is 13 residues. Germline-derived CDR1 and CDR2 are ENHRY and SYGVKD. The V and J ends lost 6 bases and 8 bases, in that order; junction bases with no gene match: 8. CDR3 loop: CAISEQGARGYTF. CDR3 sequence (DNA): TGTGCCATCAGCGAGCAGGGGGCGAGGGGCTACACCTTC.

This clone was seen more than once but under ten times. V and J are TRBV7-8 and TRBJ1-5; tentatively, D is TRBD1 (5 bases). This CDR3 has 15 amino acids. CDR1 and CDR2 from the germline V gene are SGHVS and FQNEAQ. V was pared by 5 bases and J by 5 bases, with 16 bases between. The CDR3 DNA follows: TGTGCCAGCAGCCGAGCGTGGGGGATCGATCAGCCCCAGCATTTT. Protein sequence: CASSRAWGIDQPQHF.

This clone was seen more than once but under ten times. CDR3 residues: CASSQGPRNQPQHF. DNA of the CDR3: TGTGCCAGCAGCCAAGGGCCCCGCAATCAGCCCCAGCATTTT. The chain couples TRBV3-1 (or the pseudogene TRBV3-2) to TRBJ1-5; no firm D call. Germline V gene sequence: CDR1 LGHDT, CDR2 YNNKEL (reference sequence). The CDR3 runs to 14 residues. The V end was cut by 1 base, the J end by 2 bases, with 6 bases between.

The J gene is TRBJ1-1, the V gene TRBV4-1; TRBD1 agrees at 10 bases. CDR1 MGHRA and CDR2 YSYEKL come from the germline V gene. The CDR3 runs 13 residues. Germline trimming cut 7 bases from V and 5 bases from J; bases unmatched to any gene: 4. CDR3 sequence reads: CASKTGGGTEAFF. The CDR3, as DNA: TGCGCCAGCAAGACAGGGGGCGGAACTGAAGCTTTCTTT.

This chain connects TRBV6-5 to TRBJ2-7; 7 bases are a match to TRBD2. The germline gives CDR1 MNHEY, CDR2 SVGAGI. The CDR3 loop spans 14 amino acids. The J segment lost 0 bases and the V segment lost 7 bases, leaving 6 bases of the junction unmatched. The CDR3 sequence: CASKSQRDSYEQYF. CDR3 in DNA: TGTGCCAGCAAAAGTCAGCGGGACTCCTACGAGCAGTACTTC.

CDR3 in amino acids: CASSLTTGELFF. In nucleotides, the CDR3 is TGTGCCAGCAGTCTCACCACCGGGGAGCTGTTTTTT. The chain joins TRBV25-1 to TRBJ2-2, with D unresolved. With 5 bases removed from V and 4 bases from J, the gap between germline ends came to 5 bases. Germline V gives CDR1 MGHDK, CDR2 SYGVNS. The CDR3 runs to 12 residues.

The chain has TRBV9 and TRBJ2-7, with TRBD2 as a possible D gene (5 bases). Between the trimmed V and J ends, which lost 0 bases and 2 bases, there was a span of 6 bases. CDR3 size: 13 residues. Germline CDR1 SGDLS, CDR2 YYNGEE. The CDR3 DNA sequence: TGTGCCAGCAGCGTAGGCGGGCCCTACGAGCAGTACTTC. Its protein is CASSVGGPYEQYF.